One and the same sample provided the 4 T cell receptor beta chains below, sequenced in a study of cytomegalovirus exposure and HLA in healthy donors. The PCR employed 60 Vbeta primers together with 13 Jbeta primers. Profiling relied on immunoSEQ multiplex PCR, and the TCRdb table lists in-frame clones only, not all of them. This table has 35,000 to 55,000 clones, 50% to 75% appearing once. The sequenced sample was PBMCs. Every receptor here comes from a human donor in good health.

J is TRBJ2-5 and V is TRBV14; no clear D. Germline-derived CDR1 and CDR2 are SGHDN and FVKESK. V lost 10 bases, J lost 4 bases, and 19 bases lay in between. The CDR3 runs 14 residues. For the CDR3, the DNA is TGTGCCACCAGAAGGATTGGGCTTGGAGAGACCCAGTACTTC. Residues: CATRRIGLGETQYF.

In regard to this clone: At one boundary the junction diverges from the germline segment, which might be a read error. Here the CDR3 reads CASSPQGAQVQAQHF. CDR3 in DNA: TGTGCCAGCAGCCCTCAGGGGGCGCAAGTTCAGGCCCAGCATTTT. The chain couples TRBV7-9 to TRBJ1-5; 8 bases are shared with TRBD1. Germline V gives CDR1 SEHNR, CDR2 FQNEAQ (reference sequence). This CDR3 spans 15 amino acids.

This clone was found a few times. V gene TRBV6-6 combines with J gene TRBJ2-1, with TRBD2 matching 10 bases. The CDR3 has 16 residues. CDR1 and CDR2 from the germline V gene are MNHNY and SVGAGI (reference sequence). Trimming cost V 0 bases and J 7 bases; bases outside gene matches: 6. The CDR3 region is CASSYSSGGGPNEQFF. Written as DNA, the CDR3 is TGTGCCAGCAGTTACTCGAGCGGGGGGGGACCAAATGAGCAGTTCTTC.

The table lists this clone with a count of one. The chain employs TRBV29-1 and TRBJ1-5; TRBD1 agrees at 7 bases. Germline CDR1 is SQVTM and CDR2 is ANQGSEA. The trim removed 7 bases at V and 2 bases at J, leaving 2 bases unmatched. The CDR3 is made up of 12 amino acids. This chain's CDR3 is CSAGQGNQPQHF. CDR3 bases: TGCAGCGCTGGACAGGGCAATCAGCCCCAGCATTTT.